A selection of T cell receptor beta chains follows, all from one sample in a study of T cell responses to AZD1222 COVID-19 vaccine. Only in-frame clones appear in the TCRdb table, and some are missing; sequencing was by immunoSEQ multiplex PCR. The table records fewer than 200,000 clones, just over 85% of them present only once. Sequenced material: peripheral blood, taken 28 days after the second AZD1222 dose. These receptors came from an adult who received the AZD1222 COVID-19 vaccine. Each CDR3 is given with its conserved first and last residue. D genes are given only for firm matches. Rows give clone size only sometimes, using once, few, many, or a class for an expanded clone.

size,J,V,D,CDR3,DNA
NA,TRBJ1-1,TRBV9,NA,CASSVAMDTEAFF,TGTGCCAGCAGCGTAGCTATGGACACTGAAGCTTTCTTT
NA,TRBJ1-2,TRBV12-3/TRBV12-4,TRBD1,CASSPDRNYGYTF,TGTGCCAGCAGTCCGGACAGGAACTATGGCTACACCTTC
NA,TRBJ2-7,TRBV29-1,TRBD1,CSVGTGPSYEQYF,TGCAGCGTGGGGACAGGTCCCTCCTACGAGCAGTACTTC
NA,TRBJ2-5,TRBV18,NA,CASSLQETQYF,TGTGCCAGCTCACTTCAAGAGACCCAGTACTTC
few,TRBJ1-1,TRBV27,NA,CASSRTGYTEAFF,TGTGCCAGCAGCCGAACAGGGTACACTGAAGCTTTCTTT
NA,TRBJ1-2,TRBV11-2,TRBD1,CASTLAGTAYGYTF,TGTGCCAGCACCCTAGCCGGGACAGCCTATGGCTACACCTTC
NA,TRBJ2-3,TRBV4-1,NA,CASRGIASDTQYF,TGCGCCAGCCGTGGTATCGCGTCAGATACGCAGTATTTT
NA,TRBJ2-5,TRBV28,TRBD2,CASSSPGGGTETQYF,TGTGCCAGCAGTTCCCCTGGCGGGGGGACCGAGACCCAGTACTTC
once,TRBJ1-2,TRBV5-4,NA,CASSPGAGNGYTF,TGTGCCAGCAGCCCCGGGGCAGGGAATGGCTACACCTTC
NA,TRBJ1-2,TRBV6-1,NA,CASSEVAGSNLGYTF,TGTGCCAGCAGTGAAGTTGCGGGGTCCAATCTTGGCTACACCTTC
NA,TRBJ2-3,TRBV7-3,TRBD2,CASSPDGRFTDTQYF,TGTGCCAGCAGCCCCGACGGGAGGTTCACAGATACGCAGTATTTT
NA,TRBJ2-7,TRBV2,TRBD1,CASSSQGQGYEQYF,TGTGCCAGCTCGAGCCAGGGACAGGGATACGAGCAGTACTTC
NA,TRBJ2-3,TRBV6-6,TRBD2,CASSHGTSGATDTQYF,TGTGCCAGCAGTCACGGGACTAGCGGGGCCACAGATACGCAGTATTTT
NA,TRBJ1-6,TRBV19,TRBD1,CASRKTGMASPLHF,TGTGCCAGTAGGAAGACAGGGATGGCTTCACCCCTCCACTTT
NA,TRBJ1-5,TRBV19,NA,CASTSRRSSNQPQHF,TGTGCCAGTACTTCACGGAGAAGTAGCAATCAGCCCCAGCATTTT
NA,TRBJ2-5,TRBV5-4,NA,CASSLNAQETQYF,TGTGCCAGCAGCTTGAACGCCCAAGAGACCCAGTACTTC
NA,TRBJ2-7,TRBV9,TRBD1,CASSVDLGQGAYEQYF,TGTGCCAGCAGCGTAGATTTGGGACAGGGGGCCTACGAGCAGTACTTC
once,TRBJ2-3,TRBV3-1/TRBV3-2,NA,CASSQVYEGCTDTQYF,TGTGCCAGCAGCCAAGTCTACGAAGGGTGCACAGATACGCAGTATTTT